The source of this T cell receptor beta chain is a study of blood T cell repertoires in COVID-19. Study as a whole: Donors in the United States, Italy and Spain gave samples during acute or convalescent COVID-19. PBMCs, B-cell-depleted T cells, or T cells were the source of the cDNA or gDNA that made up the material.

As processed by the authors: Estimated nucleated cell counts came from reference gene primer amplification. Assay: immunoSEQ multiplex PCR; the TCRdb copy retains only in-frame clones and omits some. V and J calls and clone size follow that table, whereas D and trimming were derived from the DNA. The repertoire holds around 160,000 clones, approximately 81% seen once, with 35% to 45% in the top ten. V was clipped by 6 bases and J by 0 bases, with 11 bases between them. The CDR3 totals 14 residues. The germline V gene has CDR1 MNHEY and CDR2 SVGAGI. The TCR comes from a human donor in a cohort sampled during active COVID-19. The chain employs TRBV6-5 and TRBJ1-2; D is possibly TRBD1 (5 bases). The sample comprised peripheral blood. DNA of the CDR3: TGTGCCAGCAGCCGGGGACTTGCTAACTATGGCTACACCTTC. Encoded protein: CASSRGLANYGYTF.